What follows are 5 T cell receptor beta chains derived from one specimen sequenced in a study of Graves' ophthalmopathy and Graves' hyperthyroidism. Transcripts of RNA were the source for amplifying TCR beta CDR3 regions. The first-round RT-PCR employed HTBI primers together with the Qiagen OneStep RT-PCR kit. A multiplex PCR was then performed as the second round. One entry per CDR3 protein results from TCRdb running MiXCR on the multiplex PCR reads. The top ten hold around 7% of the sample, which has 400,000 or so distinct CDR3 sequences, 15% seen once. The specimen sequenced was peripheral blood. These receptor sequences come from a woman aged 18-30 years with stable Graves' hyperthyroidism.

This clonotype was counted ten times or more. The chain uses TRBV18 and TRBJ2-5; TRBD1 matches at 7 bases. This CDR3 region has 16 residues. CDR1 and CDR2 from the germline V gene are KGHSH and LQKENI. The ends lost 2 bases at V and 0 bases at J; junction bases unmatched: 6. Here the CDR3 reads CASSPRTGSYQETQYF. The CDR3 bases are TGTGCCAGCTCACCAAGGACAGGCTCGTACCAAGAGACCCAGTACTTC.

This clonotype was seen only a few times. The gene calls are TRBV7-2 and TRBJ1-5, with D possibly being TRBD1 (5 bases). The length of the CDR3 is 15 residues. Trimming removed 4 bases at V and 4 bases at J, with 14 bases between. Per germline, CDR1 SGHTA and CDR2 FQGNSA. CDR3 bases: TGTGCCAGCAGCTGGACAAATAATCCAAATCAGCCCCAGCATTTT. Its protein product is CASSWTNNPNQPQHF.

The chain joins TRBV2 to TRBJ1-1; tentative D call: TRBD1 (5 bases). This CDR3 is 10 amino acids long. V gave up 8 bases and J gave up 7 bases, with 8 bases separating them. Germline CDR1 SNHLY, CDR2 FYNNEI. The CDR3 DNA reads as TGTGCCAGCCCAGGGCTTGAAGCTTTCTTT. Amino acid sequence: CASPGLEAFF.

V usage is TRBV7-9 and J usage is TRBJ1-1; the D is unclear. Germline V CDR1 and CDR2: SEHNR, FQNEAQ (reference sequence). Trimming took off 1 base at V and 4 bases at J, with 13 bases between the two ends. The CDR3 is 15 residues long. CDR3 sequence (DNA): TGTGCCAGCAGCTTAGGATTTGGTGCGTCCACTGAAGCTTTCTTT. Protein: CASSLGFGASTEAFF.

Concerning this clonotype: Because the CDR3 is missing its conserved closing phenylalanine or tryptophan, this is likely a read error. CDR3 sequence reads: CASSYSGSVYGYTV. In DNA form, the CDR3 reads TGTGCCAGCAGTTACTCAGGATCGGTATATGGCTACACCGTG. The genes are TRBV6-2 or TRBV6-3 and TRBJ1-2; D is uncertain. The CDR3 is 14 residues long. Germline V gene sequence: CDR1 MNHEY, CDR2 SVGEGT. V lost 0 bases, J lost 5 bases, and 10 bases lay in between.